The 29 T cell receptor beta chains below were found in one sample sequenced in a study of CD8+CD57+ T cells in acquired aplastic anemia. Researchers used genomic DNA as the template to profile TCR beta VDJ and CDR3. TCRdb independently ran MiXCR on the reads; one entry per CDR3 protein. This sample has about 120,000 distinct CDR3 sequences; about 40% occur once, and the top ten carry over 2%. Selection for sequencing was limited to patients who had shown CD8+CD57+ cell expansion by flow cytometry. The sample comprised sorted CD4+, CD8+, or CD8+CD57+ T cells (not recorded which) from PBMCs. These receptors all stem from a human donor with aplastic anemia.

This chain links TRBV10-1 with TRBJ2-7; TRBD2 might be the D (6 bases). Germline loops: CDR1 WNHNN, CDR2 SYGVQD (reference sequence). This CDR3 region has 16 residues. Trimming took 3 bases from V and 5 from J, leaving 20 bases between them. The DNA of the CDR3 is TGCGCCAGCAGTGATAAGCTGTTTCGGGGGTTCAACGAGCAGTACTTC. This encodes CASSDKLFRGFNEQYF.

This clonotype was seen ten or more times. V and J are TRBV6-1 and TRBJ2-1; 8 bases are a match to TRBD2. Germline V gene lookup returns CDR1 MNHNS and CDR2 SASEGT. CDR3 length: 13 amino acids. J was trimmed by 8 bases and V by 7 bases; bases with no gene match: 7. The CDR3 region has the DNA TGTGCCAGCATTCGGACTAGCAACGATGAGCAGTTCTTC. The encoded protein is CASIRTSNDEQFF.

Ten or more counts support this clonotype. The chain has TRBV5-1 and TRBJ2-5, with 10 bases fitting TRBD1. The trim removed 3 bases at V and 3 bases at J, leaving 2 bases unmatched. The CDR3 runs 14 residues. CDR1 SGHRS and CDR2 YFSETQ come from the germline V gene. CDR3 loop: CASSSTGGEETQYF. The CDR3 DNA reads TGCGCCAGCAGCTCGACAGGGGGCGAAGAGACCCAGTACTTC.

With regard to this clonotype: A much bigger clone sits one base away, suggesting this may be a read error. V and J are TRBV6-1 and TRBJ1-2; D gene unclear. The CDR3 is 14 amino acids. In germline, CDR1 is MNHNS, CDR2 SASEGT. V was cut by 7 bases and J by 4 bases, with 16 bases left in between. The CDR3 DNA reads TGTGCCAGCACTCCGAGTCCCAATAGCTATGGCTACACCTTC. It yields the protein CASTPSPNSYGYTF.

This clonotype came up many times. The J gene is TRBJ1-5, the V gene TRBV20-1; D remains unclear. The germline V gene has CDR1 DFQATT and CDR2 SNEGSKA (reference sequence). The CDR3 has 14 amino acids. V lost 5 bases and J 1 base, leaving 12 bases between the germline ends. The CDR3 loop is CSARHGTSNQPQHF. CDR3 coding DNA: TGCAGTGCTCGCCATGGTACGAGCAATCAGCCCCAGCATTTT.

At least ten counts were recorded for this clonotype. The chain carries TRBV5-1 and TRBJ1-2; D unclear. CDR3 length: 13 residues. Germline V CDR1 and CDR2: SGHRS, YFSETQ. The V end lost 0 bases, the J end lost 4 bases, and 7 bases lay between the germline ends. The CDR3, as DNA: TGCGCCAGCAGCTTGGTGGCGCGCTATGGCTACACCTTC. Amino acid sequence: CASSLVARYGYTF.

As regards this clonotype: Since the CDR3 does not end with the conserved phenylalanine or tryptophan, this likely comes from a read error. The chain combines TRBV7-9 with TRBJ1-1; no reliable D call. This CDR3 region has 11 residues. Germline CDR1 reads SEHNR; CDR2 reads FQNEAQ (reference sequence). For the CDR3, the DNA is TGTGCCGGCAGCCCGAAGGCTGAAGCTTTCCTT. Amino acid sequence: CAGSPKAEAFL.

This clonotype showed up many times. The chain combines TRBV29-1 with TRBJ1-5; 7 bases agree with TRBD1. The ends lost 8 bases at V and 2 bases at J; junction bases unmatched: 9. Germline-derived CDR1 and CDR2 are SQVTM and ANQGSEA. This CDR3 contains 14 residues. The CDR3 bases are TGCAGCACGAGACAGGGAGATCGCAATCAGCCCCAGCATTTT. Protein: CSTRQGDRNQPQHF.

This clonotype appeared many times. This chain uses TRBV3-1 with TRBJ2-7; 8 bases match TRBD2. The length of the CDR3 is 14 residues. The germline CDR1 and CDR2 sequences are LGHDT and YNNKEL (reference sequence). V lost 5 bases, J lost 3 bases, and 6 bases stayed unmatched. The CDR3: CASSSGTRGYEQYV. DNA for the CDR3: TGTGCCAGCAGCTCCGGGACTAGGGGCTACGAGCAGTACGTC.

The chain carries TRBV24-1 and TRBJ1-5; 7 nucleotides agree with TRBD1. Looked up from germline, CDR1 is KGHDR and CDR2 is SFDVKD. The CDR3 is 18 residues long. CDR3 protein: CAREIPTGKGWSNQPQHF. The CDR3 nucleotides read TGTGCTAGAGAAATCCCGACAGGGAAGGGCTGGAGCAATCAGCCCCAGCATTTT.

This clonotype was counted at least ten times. The genes are TRBV6-2 or TRBV6-3 and TRBJ2-1, with D possibly TRBD2 on 7 matching bases. Trimming stripped 0 bases from V and 8 bases from J, with 14 bases between. Germline V gives CDR1 MNHEY, CDR2 SVGEGT. This CDR3 has 15 amino acids. The CDR3 region is CASSYSAGARDEQFF. The CDR3 region has the DNA TGTGCCAGCAGTTACTCGGCGGGGGCCCGTGATGAGCAGTTCTTC.

The rearrangement joins TRBV2 to TRBJ2-7; D uncertain. The V and J ends lost 4 bases and 5 bases respectively, with 6 bases between them. The V gene's germline CDR1 is SNHLY and CDR2 FYNNEI. This CDR3 has 11 amino acids. Here the CDR3 reads CASSGMDEQYF. The CDR3, as DNA: TGTGCCAGCAGTGGAATGGACGAGCAGTACTTC.

The rearrangement joins TRBV29-1 to TRBJ2-7, with D maybe TRBD1 (6 bases). Looked up from germline, CDR1 is SQVTM and CDR2 is ANQGSEA. V was shortened by 1 base and J by 3 bases, with 13 bases between the two germline ends. This CDR3 has 14 amino acids. For the CDR3, the DNA is TGCAGCGTTGAAGCCGAGGACAGCAACTACGAGCAGTACTTC. Its translation: CSVEAEDSNYEQYF.

The rearrangement uses TRBV15 and TRBJ2-7; 10 nucleotides line up with TRBD1. Trimming took 0 bases from V and 7 from J; bases not matched to a gene: 9. The CDR3 is 16 amino acids. CDR1 LNHNV and CDR2 YYDKDF come from the germline V gene (reference sequence). The CDR3, as DNA: TGTGCCACCAGCAGAGATGTTCGGACAGGGGGTGAAGAGCAGTACTTC. Its translation: CATSRDVRTGGEEQYF.

V and J are TRBV20-1 and TRBJ1-6; 9 bases are shared with TRBD1. Trimming took 1 base from V and 9 from J; bases not matched to a gene: 4. The germline gives CDR1 DFQATT, CDR2 SNEGSKA (reference sequence). The CDR3 is 14 residues long. For the CDR3, the DNA is TGCAGTGCTAGAGTGGGACAGGGAGGTTCACCCCTCCACTTT. Translated, it gives CSARVGQGGSPLHF.

This clonotype has ten or more counts. This chain connects TRBV9 to TRBJ2-1; D may be TRBD2 (5 bases). Trimming removed 0 bases from V and 1 base from J, with 11 bases in between. CDR1 SGDLS and CDR2 YYNGEE come from the germline V gene. CDR3 length: 16 residues. The CDR3: CASSVGGGGSYNEQFF. The CDR3, as DNA: TGTGCCAGCAGCGTAGGGGGTGGAGGATCCTACAATGAGCAGTTCTTC.

The sample holds a few counts of this clonotype. The chain is built from TRBV4-2 and TRBJ2-2, with 8 bases fitting TRBD2. The CDR3 contains 16 residues. Germline trimming cut 1 base from V and 3 bases from J; bases unmatched to any gene: 4. Germline assignment: CDR1 LGHNA and CDR2 YNFKEQ. This CDR3 is CASSQVGGGYTGELFF. CDR3 DNA sequence: TGTGCCAGCAGCCAAGTTGGCGGGGGGTACACCGGGGAGCTGTTTTTT.

This clonotype was counted between two and nine times. V is TRBV5-4 and J is TRBJ2-2; 10 bases are shared with TRBD1. CDR3 length: 16 amino acids. Germline V gene sequence: CDR1 SGHNT, CDR2 YYREEE (reference sequence). The J segment lost 6 bases and the V segment lost 0 bases, leaving 5 bases of the junction unmatched. The CDR3 spells CASSLDPGTGAGELFF. DNA for the CDR3: TGTGCCAGCAGCTTGGATCCCGGGACAGGGGCCGGGGAGCTGTTTTTT.

At least ten counts were recorded for this clonotype. V usage is TRBV10-3 and J usage is TRBJ1-3; D gene uncertain. Trimming removed 5 bases from V and 0 bases from J, with 14 bases in between. The CDR3 consists of 16 residues. From germline, CDR1 is ENHRY and CDR2 SYGVKD. The CDR3: CAISPQRIISGNTIYF. CDR3 DNA sequence: TGTGCCATCAGTCCACAGAGAATTATCTCTGGAAACACCATATATTTT.

This clonotype showed up many times. The chain has TRBV5-1 and TRBJ2-3; 9 positions match TRBD2. Germline lookup yields CDR1 SGHRS and CDR2 YFSETQ. The length of the CDR3 is 15 residues. J was trimmed by 4 bases and V by 2 bases; bases with no gene match: 5. The CDR3: CASSFLGGGADTQYF. The CDR3 nucleotides read TGCGCCAGCAGCTTTCTAGGCGGGGGGGCAGATACGCAGTATTTT.

The V call is TRBV15, the J call TRBJ2-1; no clear D. Per germline, CDR1 LNHNV and CDR2 YYDKDF (reference sequence). The CDR3 has 17 residues. V was pared by 3 bases and J by 3 bases, with 18 bases between. The CDR3 here is CATSSPQGPTVYNEQFF. CDR3 in DNA: TGTGCCACCAGCAGCCCCCAAGGGCCAACCGTCTACAATGAGCAGTTCTTC.

The chain uses TRBV24-1 and TRBJ2-7; D is unclear. Trimming shortened V by 3 bases and J by 6 bases, and 14 bases separated the two germline ends. Germline V gene sequence: CDR1 KGHDR, CDR2 SFDVKD. The CDR3 totals 14 residues. The CDR3 DNA sequence: TGTGCCACCAGTGATCAAGAGTTATCAAGCGAGCAGTACTTC. It yields the protein CATSDQELSSEQYF.

The rearrangement uses TRBV6-5 and TRBJ1-1; D remains ambiguous. The CDR3 is 15 residues long. Per the germline V gene, CDR1 is MNHEY and CDR2 is SVGAGI. The germline V and J ends were trimmed by 2 bases and 7 bases, with 17 bases remaining between them. CDR3 nucleotides: TGTGCCAGCAGTTACGTTGAGGGTTATGGGGTTGAAGCTTTCTTT. This gives the protein CASSYVEGYGVEAFF.

This clonotype has a count of ten or more. This chain uses TRBV5-8 with TRBJ1-1; 9 bases are shared with TRBD1. The V segment lost 4 bases and the J segment 1 base; nucleotides outside the gene matches: 5. The CDR3 totals 15 residues. From germline, CDR1 is SGHTS and CDR2 YDEGEE. The CDR3 sequence is CASSTGGHENTEAFF. CDR3 bases: TGTGCCAGCAGCACAGGGGGCCACGAGAACACTGAAGCTTTCTTT. Using reference TRBV5-8 and TRBJ1-1 for the parts outside the CDR3, the full variable domain is EAGVTQSPTHLIKTRGQQATLRCSPISGHTSVYWYQQALGLGLQFLLWYDEGEERNRGNFPPRFSGRQFPNYSSELNVNALELEDSALYLCASSTGGHENTEAFFGQGTRLTVV.

Note on this clonotype: A junction boundary mismatches the germline segment, possibly from a read error. The chain uses TRBV2 and TRBJ2-1, with unresolved D. The CDR3 is 14 amino acids. Germline V gives CDR1 SNHLY, CDR2 FYNNEI. Written as DNA, the CDR3 is TGTGCCAGCAGTGACAGGCTCCAGGTGGATGAGCAGCTCTTC. Protein sequence: CASSDRLQVDEQLF.

This clonotype was counted between two and nine times. V gene TRBV3-1 combines with J gene TRBJ1-1; D is unresolved. The CDR3 consists of 13 residues. CDR1 is LGHDT, CDR2 YNNKEL, per germline (reference sequence). Trimming removed 1 base at V and 0 bases at J, with 3 bases between. CDR3 bases: TGTGCCAGCAGCCAAGTTGTGAACACTGAAGCTTTCTTT. Translating it yields CASSQVVNTEAFF.

The chain combines TRBV7-9 with TRBJ2-7, with D perhaps matching TRBD2 (6 bases). Per germline, CDR1 SEHNR and CDR2 FQNEAQ (reference sequence). The CDR3 covers 15 residues. Trimming removed 5 bases from V and 12 bases from J, with 26 bases in between. CDR3: CASSPGRGTPFRGYF. The CDR3, as DNA: TGTGCCAGCAGCCCCGGACGAGGGACTCCGTTTCGGGGGTACTTC.

This clonotype appeared many times. The chain carries TRBV6-1 and TRBJ1-6; a possible D gene is TRBD1 (6 bases). CDR1 and CDR2 (germline): MNHNS, SASEGT. CDR3 size: 14 residues. V was cut by 4 bases and J by 9 bases, with 13 bases left in between. CDR3 amino acids: CASSGILQGSPLHF. In nucleotides, the CDR3 is TGTGCCAGCAGTGGTATACTACAGGGTTCACCCCTCCACTTT.

This chain connects TRBV19 to TRBJ1-6; tentative D call: TRBD1 (6 bases). This CDR3 contains 14 residues. The V end was cut by 10 bases, the J end by 2 bases, with 12 bases between. Germline-derived CDR1 and CDR2 are LNHDA and SQIVND (reference sequence). CDR3 amino acids: CATQGQTYNSPLHF. CDR3 nucleotides: TGTGCCACCCAAGGACAGACCTATAATTCACCCCTCCACTTT. The complete variable domain, with remaining parts taken from reference TRBV19 and TRBJ1-6, reads DGGITQSPKYLFRKEGQNVTLSCEQNLNHDAMYWYRQDPGQGLRLIYYSQIVNDFQKGDIAEGYSVSREKKESFPLTVTSAQKNPTAFYLCATQGQTYNSPLHFGNGTRLTVT.